The present T cell receptor (beta chain) was sequenced within a study of T-cell memory formation after mild COVID-19 (dated by TCRdb to the early 2020s). For context, the study as a whole: TCR sequence clusters from the two donors were largely donor specific. Longitudinal TCRalpha and TCRbeta repertoire sequencing tracked T-cell clones expanding and contracting after mild COVID-19 in a couple of donors. Two young, previously healthy adult volunteers made up the cohort, one male and one female. General findings and caveats noted by the study authors: Only two mild cases were covered in the study, and larger cohorts including severe cases with pre-infection samples were considered necessary. Contracting CD4+ clones turned up mainly in the CM and EM memory subsets, whereas EMRA was where CD8+ clones were enriched. Some responding clones were detected in pre-infection memory, which suggested that pre-existing cross-reactive memory T cells had joined the SARS-CoV-2 response. Clones contracting from day 15 to 85 had balanced CD4/CD8 phenotypes, while a second wave expanding from day 15 to 37 was biased towards CD4+. Whether the second-wave clones peaking on day 37 were SARS-CoV-2 specific was not confirmed.

The reads were generated on an Illumina NovaSeq 6000. cDNA libraries for TCRalpha and TCRbeta were prepared by 5'RACE using constant-segment primers, with sample barcodes and unique molecular identifiers added. RNA was extracted from every sample with Trizol reagent. Amplification of the libraries took two PCR steps, and the second step added a second sample barcode plus Illumina TruSeq adapters. The libraries were sequenced on an Illumina NovaSeq using 2 x 150 bp paired-end reads. The original pipeline was this. The reads were demultiplexed and collapsed into UMI-guided consensus sequences using migec v1.2.7. Using mixcr v2.1.11, UMI consensuses were aligned to TRA and TRB V and J templates and then assembled into clonotypes. Expanded or contracted clonotypes were those called significant by both edgeR and NoisET, with noise models trained on biological replicates. For edgeR calls, a false discovery rate-adjusted p below 0.01 and a log2 fold-change threshold of 1 were applied. PCA with hierarchical clustering of max-normalized trajectories of the 1000 most abundant clonotypes was used as exploratory dynamics analysis. Each responding clone was given a CD4 or CD8 phenotype based on the CD4+ and CD8+ repertoires, which had been sequenced separately. TCRdb cleaned the public reads at Q25 with fastp, built clones with MiXCR and kept in-frame beta chains. Each CDR3 protein gets just one entry, which takes the most common genes and DNA from the rows behind it. TCRdb's processing, not the authors' own work, is the source of the V and J calls. The sample includes 500,000 to 550,000 distinct CDR3 sequences, with about 20% observed a single time. Under 15% of the sample rests with the top ten.

Ficoll-Paque density gradient centrifugation was the method used to isolate PBMCs. The germline V gene (reference sequence) gives CDR1 as SEHNR and CDR2 as FQNEAQ. Trimming accounts for 6 bases at V and 3 bases at J, while the number of junction bases matched to no gene is 9. From its cysteine to its phenylalanine, the CDR3 spans 16 amino acids. The sequence is cut down to CDR3 DNA, 48 bases in frame from base 1. A word on this clonotype: Its cognate antigen has yet to be identified. No base quality values were provided; no much bigger clone lies one nucleotide off.

The rearranged segments are TRBV7-9 and TRBJ2-3, and TRBD2 matches 10 of the central bases. Sequencing input: PBMCs or a T cell subset sorted from them (not recorded which). This clonotype was obtained from an adult woman who had mild COVID-19 (a few samples of this study predate the infection). The sample titles of this study are shuffled in the database, so cell type and time point are left out; the donor was told from shared clones. The base sequence is TGTGCCAGCAGGTCTAGCGGGAGAGTTGGGACAGATACGCAGTATTTT. It translates as CASRSSGRVGTDTQYF. The CDR3 plus the reference TRBV7-9 and TRBJ2-3 genes for the other parts give the full variable domain: DTGVSQNPRHKITKRGQNVTFRCDPISEHNRLYWYRQTLGQGPEFLTYFQNEAQLEKSRLLSDRFSAERPKGSFSTLEIQRTEQGDSAMYLCASRSSGRVGTDTQYFGPGTRLTVL.